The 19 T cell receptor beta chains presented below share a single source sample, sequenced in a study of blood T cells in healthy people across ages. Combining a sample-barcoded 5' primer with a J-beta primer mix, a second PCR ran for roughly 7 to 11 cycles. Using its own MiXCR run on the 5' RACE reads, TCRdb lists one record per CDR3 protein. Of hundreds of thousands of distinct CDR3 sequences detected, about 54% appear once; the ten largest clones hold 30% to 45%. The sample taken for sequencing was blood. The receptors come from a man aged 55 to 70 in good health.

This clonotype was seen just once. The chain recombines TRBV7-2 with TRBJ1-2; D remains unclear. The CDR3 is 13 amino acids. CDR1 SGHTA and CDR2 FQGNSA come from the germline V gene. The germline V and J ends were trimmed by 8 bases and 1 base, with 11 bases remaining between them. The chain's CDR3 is CASRPRVNYGYTF. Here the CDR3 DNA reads TGTGCCAGCCGACCGAGGGTTAACTATGGCTACACCTTC.

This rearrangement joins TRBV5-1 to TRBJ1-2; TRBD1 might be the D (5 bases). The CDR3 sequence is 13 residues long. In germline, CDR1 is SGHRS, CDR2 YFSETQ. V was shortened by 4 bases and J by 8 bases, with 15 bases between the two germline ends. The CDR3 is CASSHQTGRGYTF. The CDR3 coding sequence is TGCGCCAGCAGCCATCAGACGGGGCGGGGCTACACCTTC.

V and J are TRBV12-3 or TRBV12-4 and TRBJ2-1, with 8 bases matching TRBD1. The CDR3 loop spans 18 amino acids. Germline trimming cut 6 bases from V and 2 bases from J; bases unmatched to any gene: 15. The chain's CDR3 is CASSPFGRAGGAYNEQFF. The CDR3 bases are TGTGCCAGCAGCCCCTTCGGTCGGGCAGGGGGCGCCTACAATGAGCAGTTCTTC.

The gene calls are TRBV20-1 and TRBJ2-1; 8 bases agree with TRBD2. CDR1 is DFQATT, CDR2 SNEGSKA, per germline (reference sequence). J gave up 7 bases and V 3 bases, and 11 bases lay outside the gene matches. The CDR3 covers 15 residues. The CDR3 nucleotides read TGCAGTGCTAGGGTTAGCGGGGACGCTCGTAATGAGCAGTTCTTC. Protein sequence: CSARVSGDARNEQFF.

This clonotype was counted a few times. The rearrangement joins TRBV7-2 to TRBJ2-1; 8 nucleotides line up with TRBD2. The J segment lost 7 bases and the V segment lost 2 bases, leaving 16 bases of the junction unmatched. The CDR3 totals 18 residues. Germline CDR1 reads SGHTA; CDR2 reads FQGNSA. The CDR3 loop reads CASSLTPSGSLFGNEQFF. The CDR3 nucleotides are TGTGCCAGCAGCTTAACCCCTAGCGGGTCCCTATTCGGGAATGAGCAGTTCTTC. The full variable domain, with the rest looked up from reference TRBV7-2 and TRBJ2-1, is GAGVSQSPSNKVTEKGKDVELRCDPISGHTALYWYRQSLGQGLEFLIYFQGNSAPDKSGLPSDRFSAERTGGSVSTLTIQRTQQEDSAVYLCASSLTPSGSLFGNEQFFGPGTRLTVL.

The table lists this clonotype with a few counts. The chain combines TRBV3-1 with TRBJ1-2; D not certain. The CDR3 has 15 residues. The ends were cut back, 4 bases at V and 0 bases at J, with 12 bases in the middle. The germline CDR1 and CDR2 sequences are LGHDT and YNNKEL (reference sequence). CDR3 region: CASSPYPSPNYGYTF. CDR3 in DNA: TGTGCCAGCAGCCCATACCCATCGCCTAACTATGGCTACACCTTC.

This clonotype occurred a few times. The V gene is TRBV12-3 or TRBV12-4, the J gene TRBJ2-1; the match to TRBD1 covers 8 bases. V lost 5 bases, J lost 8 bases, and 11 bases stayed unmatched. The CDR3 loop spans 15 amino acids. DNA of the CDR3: TGTGCCAGCAGTCCCCCAGGGGGCCTCATCTATGAGCAGTTCTTC. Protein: CASSPPGGLIYEQFF.

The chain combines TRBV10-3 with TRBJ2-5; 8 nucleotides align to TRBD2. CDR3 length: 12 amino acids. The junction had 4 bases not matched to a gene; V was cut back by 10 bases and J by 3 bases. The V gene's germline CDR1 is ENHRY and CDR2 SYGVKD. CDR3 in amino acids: CATRGGEETQYF. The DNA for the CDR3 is TGTGCCACCCGGGGGGGGGAAGAGACCCAGTACTTC.

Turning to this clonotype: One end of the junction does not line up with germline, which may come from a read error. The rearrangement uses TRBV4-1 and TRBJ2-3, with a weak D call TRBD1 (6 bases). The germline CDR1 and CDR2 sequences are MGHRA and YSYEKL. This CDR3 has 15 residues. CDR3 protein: CASSSRDRKTGTQYF. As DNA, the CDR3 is TGCGCCAGCAGCTCCCGGGACCGCAAGACAGGTACGCAGTATTTT.

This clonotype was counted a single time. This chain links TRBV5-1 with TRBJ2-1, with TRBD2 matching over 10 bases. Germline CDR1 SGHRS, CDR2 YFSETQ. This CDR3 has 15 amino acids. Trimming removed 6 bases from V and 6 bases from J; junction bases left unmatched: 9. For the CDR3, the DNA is TGCGCCAGCATGGCAATTAGCGGGGGGCTCAATGAGCAGTTCTTC. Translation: CASMAISGGLNEQFF.

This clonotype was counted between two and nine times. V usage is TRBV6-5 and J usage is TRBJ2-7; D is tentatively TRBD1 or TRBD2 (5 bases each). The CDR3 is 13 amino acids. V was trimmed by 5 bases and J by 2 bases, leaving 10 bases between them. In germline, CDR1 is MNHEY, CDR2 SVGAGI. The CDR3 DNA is TGTGCCAGCAGTACGGGACCCGCCTACGAGCAGTACTTC. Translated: CASSTGPAYEQYF.

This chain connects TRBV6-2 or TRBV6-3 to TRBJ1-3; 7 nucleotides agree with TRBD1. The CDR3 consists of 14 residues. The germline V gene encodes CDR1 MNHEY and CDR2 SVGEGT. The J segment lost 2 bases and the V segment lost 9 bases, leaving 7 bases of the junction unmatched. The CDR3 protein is CASTGAEAGNTIYF. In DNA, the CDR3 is TGTGCCAGTACAGGGGCTGAAGCTGGAAACACCATATATTTT.

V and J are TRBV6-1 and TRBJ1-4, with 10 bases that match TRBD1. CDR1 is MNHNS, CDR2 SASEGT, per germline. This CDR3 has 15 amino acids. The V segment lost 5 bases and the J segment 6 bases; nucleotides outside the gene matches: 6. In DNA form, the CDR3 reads TGTGCCAGCAGTTCTACGGGACAGGGGTATGAAAAACTGTTTTTT. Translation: CASSSTGQGYEKLFF.

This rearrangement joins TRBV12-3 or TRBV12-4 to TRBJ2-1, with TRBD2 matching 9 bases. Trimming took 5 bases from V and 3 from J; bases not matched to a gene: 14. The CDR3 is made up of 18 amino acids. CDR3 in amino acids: CASSLISGGESNYNEQFF. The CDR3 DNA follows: TGTGCCAGCAGTCTAATTAGCGGGGGAGAATCTAACTACAATGAGCAGTTCTTC.

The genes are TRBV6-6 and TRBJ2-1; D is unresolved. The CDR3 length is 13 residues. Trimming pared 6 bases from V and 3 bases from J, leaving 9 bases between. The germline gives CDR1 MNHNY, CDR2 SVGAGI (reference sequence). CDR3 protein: CASSIDNYNEQFF. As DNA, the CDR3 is TGTGCCAGCAGCATCGACAACTACAATGAGCAGTTCTTC.

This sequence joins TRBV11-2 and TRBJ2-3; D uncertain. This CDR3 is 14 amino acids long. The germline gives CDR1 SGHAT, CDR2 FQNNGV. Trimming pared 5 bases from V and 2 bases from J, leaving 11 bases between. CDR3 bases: TGTGCCAGCAGCCCCGTTGCGGTCACAGATACGCAGTATTTT. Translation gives CASSPVAVTDTQYF.

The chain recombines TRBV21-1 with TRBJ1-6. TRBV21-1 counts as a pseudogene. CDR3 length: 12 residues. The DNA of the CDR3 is TGTGCCAGAAGACAGCAGAATTCACCCCTCCACTTT. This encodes CARRQQNSPLHF.

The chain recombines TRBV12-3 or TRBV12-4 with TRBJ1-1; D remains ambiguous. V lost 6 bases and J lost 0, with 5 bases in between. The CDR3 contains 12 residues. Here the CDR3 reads CASRCVNTEAFF. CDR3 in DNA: TGTGCCAGCAGATGCGTGAACACTGAAGCTTTCTTT.

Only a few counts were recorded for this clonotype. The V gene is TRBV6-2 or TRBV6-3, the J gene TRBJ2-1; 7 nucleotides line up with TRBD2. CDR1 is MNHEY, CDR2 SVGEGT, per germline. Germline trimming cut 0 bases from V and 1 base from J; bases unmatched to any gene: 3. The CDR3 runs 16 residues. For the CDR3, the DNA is TGTGCCAGCAGTTACTCCGGCGGGGGATCCTACAATGAGCAGTTCTTC. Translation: CASSYSGGGSYNEQFF.